This is a list of T cell receptor beta chains from one sample in a study of T cell responses to AZD1222 COVID-19 vaccine. Measured with immunoSEQ multiplex PCR; TCRdb has only the in-frame clones, and not every one. The sample contains about 120,000 clones, under 95% of which appear only once. The sequences come from peripheral blood, collected 28 days after the second AZD1222 dose. Source of these receptors: an adult who received the AZD1222 COVID-19 vaccine. CDR3s include the opening cysteine and the closing phenylalanine or tryptophan. A D gene is named only where the DNA matches it firmly. Clone size is stated in some rows and not others, as once, few, many or a class when expanded.

j_call clone_size v_call d_call cdr3_aa cdr3_nt
TRBJ2-3 once TRBV2 NA CASPLRGDTQYF TGTGCCAGCCCCCTCCGGGGAGATACGCAGTATTTT
TRBJ2-3 NA TRBV5-6 NA CASSLVGRPRTDTQYF TGTGCCAGCAGCTTGGTGGGGAGGCCACGCACAGATACGCAGTATTTT
TRBJ2-5 NA TRBV7-8 NA CASSLRSGYQETQYF TGTGCCAGCAGCTTACGGTCCGGATATCAAGAGACCCAGTACTTC
TRBJ2-7 NA TRBV29-1 TRBD1 CSVRGQAPYEQYF TGCAGCGTTAGGGGACAGGCCCCCTACGAGCAGTACTTC
TRBJ2-1 NA TRBV13 NA CASSPDSPYNEQFF TGTGCCAGCAGCCCGGACAGCCCCTACAATGAGCAGTTCTTC
TRBJ2-3 NA TRBV5-1 NA CASSLVGSGTDTQYF TGCGCCAGCAGCTTGGTCGGTTCGGGCACAGATACGCAGTATTTT
TRBJ1-1 NA TRBV5-4 TRBD1 CASSGLRTGGEAFF TGTGCCAGCAGCGGACTACGGACAGGCGGTGAAGCTTTCTTT
TRBJ2-2 NA TRBV13 NA CASSSWLGGMNTGELFF TGTGCCAGCAGCTCCTGGTTGGGCGGGATGAACACCGGGGAGCTGTTTTTT
TRBJ2-7 NA TRBV19 NA CASSIAGGLEQYF TGTGCCAGTAGTATAGCAGGAGGGCTCGAGCAGTACTTC
TRBJ1-1 NA TRBV27 NA CASRKGTEAFF TGTGCCAGCAGGAAGGGCACTGAAGCTTTCTTT
TRBJ2-1 NA TRBV18 TRBD2 CASSPGTSGYNEQFF TGTGCCAGCTCACCGGGGACTAGCGGATACAATGAGCAGTTCTTC
TRBJ1-1 NA TRBV5-1 TRBD1 CASSPGTENTEAFF TGCGCCAGCAGCCCCGGGACAGAGAACACTGAAGCTTTCTTT
TRBJ1-2 NA TRBV7-3 TRBD1 CASSPGTGTVYGYTF TGTGCCAGCAGCCCCGGGACCGGGACAGTCTATGGCTACACCTTC
TRBJ2-3 NA TRBV4-3 NA CASSQDGWRVTDTQYF TGCGCCAGCAGCCAAGATGGTTGGCGGGTAACAGATACGCAGTATTTT
TRBJ2-3 NA TRBV29-1 NA CSFCGSPADTQYF TGCAGCTTCTGCGGGTCACCAGCAGATACGCAGTATTTT
TRBJ1-5 once TRBV30 NA CAWSAGIEPQHF TGTGCCTGGAGCGCAGGTATCGAGCCCCAGCATTTT
TRBJ2-6 NA TRBV11-2 NA CASSLGLPGGGAGANVLTF TGTGCCAGCAGCTTAGGACTCCCTGGAGGGGGCGCTGGGGCCAACGTCCTGACTTTC
TRBJ1-1 NA TRBV3-1/TRBV3-2 NA CASSRSSGTEAFF TGTGCCAGCAGCCGGTCATCTGGGACTGAAGCTTTCTTT
TRBJ2-5 NA TRBV25-1 NA CASSEFLETQYF TGTGCCAGCAGTGAATTCTTAGAGACCCAGTACTTC
TRBJ2-1 NA TRBV7-2 NA CASSPRGAYNEQFF TGTGCCAGCAGCCCAAGGGGAGCTTACAATGAGCAGTTCTTC
TRBJ1-5 NA TRBV19 NA CASRGRWAPEPQHF TGTGCCAGTAGGGGGAGATGGGCTCCCGAGCCCCAGCATTTT
TRBJ1-1 NA TRBV5-1 NA CASSLQGGRDTEAFF TGCGCCAGCAGCTTACAGGGAGGAAGAGACACTGAAGCTTTCTTT